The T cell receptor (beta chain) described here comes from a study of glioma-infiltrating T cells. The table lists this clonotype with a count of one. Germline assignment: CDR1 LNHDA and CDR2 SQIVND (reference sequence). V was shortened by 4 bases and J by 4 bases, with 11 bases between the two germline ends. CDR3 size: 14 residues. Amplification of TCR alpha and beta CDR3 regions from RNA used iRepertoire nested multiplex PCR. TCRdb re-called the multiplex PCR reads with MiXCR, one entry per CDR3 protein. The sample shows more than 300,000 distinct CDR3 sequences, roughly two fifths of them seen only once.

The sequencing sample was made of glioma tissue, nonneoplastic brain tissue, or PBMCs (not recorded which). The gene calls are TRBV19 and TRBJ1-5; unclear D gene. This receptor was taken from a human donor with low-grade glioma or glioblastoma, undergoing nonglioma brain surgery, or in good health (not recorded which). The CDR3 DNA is TGTGCCAGTAGTAATCGACGGAATAATCAGCCCCAGCATTTT. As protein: CASSNRRNNQPQHF.